This T cell receptor (beta chain) derives from a study of blood T cells in healthy people across ages (dated by TCRdb to the mid-2010s). Concerning the study at large: In model experiments, template switching captured roughly one uniquely barcoded TCR beta cDNA molecule for every two T cells. To avoid experimental bias, donors of different ages were randomly spread across the sequencing lanes. Using the same blood draw, the study looked at two additional independent replicas of 1 million unique cDNA reads for two donors, one aged 18 to 30 and the other aged 80 or older. Age-related changes in TCR beta repertoire diversity were measured in the study by deep sequencing normalized with unique cDNA molecular identifiers. Four age groups were formed from the donors: young (average approximately 15 years), middle-aged (approximately 39), aged (approximately 60) and long-lived (about 80). General findings and caveats noted by the study authors: Compared with the aged group, more naive CD4+ T cells, fewer expanded clones and increased TCR diversity were shown by the long-lived group, suggesting age selection. Because the CMV infection status of the donors was unknown, age-related changes in expanded clonotypes may potentially have been confounded. Conclusive comparison of naive and antigen-experienced compartments was prevented by the profiling of bulk unsorted PBMCs. The percentage of naive T cells measured by flow cytometry correlated strongly with observed TCR beta diversity. Observed TCR beta diversity per million T cells fell roughly linearly with age, and a significant reduction was already apparent by age roughly 40. Estimates of total diversity from one million sequenced T cells were regarded as lower bounds and underestimates.

CDR3 length: 16 amino acids, cysteine to phenylalanine. CDR3 DNA only is kept here, 48 bases in frame from base 1. CDR1 MRHNA and CDR2 SNTAGT were looked up in the germline V gene. V and J lose 4 bases and 4 bases, and a span of 18 bases separates them. This clonotype occurred a few times. This receptor's antigen is unknown. Base qualities are not provided; no much larger clone lies one nucleotide away. Donors were 35 to 40 systemically healthy Caucasian individuals from Russia aged about 6 to 100 years. Around 9.7 milliliters of peripheral blood were collected from each donor into EDTA-treated Vacutainer tubes. PBMCs were isolated by Ficoll-Paque density-gradient centrifugation, with at least 6 million obtained per sample. Total RNA was extracted from PBMCs with Trizol reagent, with at least 6 micrograms obtained per sample. For every donor, an aliquot of PBMCs went through flow cytometry to measure the percentages of naive CD45RAhigh/CD27high T cells.

The method was 5' RACE. The instrument was an Illumina HiSeq 2500. A second PCR of about 6 to 12 cycles was performed with a sample-barcoded 5' primer and a J-beta primer mix. A unique molecular identifier was introduced onto each TCR beta cDNA molecule by a template-switch 5' adaptor carrying 12 random nucleotides. At least 2.5 million CDR3-containing paired-end reads were obtained from each sample. All of the RNA was converted into first-strand cDNA using the Mint cDNA synthesis kit, with a TRBC-specific oligonucleotide serving as the primer. Following uracil-DNA glycosylase treatment, a first 18-cycle PCR with universal primers M1SS and BC2_uni_R was performed on all cDNA. The study's own analysis went as follows. Normalization of each sample was performed by random selection of 1 million high-quality reads, each carrying a distinct molecular identifier. Instead of being binned into consensus sequences, reads that shared molecular identifiers were thrown out. MiTCR, with a Q25 quality threshold and the strictest error-elimination algorithm, was used for CDR3 identification, clonotype clustering and error correction. A nonparametric unseen species model with Euler transformation was used to estimate a lower bound on total TCR beta diversity. TCRdb handled the public reads itself, with Q25 trimming in fastp and clone calling in MiXCR, and kept productive beta chains. Records with the same CDR3 protein are collapsed into one entry carrying the most frequent genes and DNA. What appears here as the V and J calls and clone size reflects TCRdb's work, not the paper's. The sample records some 690,000 distinct CDR3 sequences, about 24% of which are singletons. Together, the top ten hold about 22% of the sample.

This TCR came from a man in his 70s in good health. Sequencing used blood. The sequence is built from TRBV6-4 and TRBJ2-3; the D gene lacks a confident call. The CDR3 reads CASSAVPGFYADTQYF. At the DNA level, the sequence is TGTGCCAGCAGTGCAGTCCCCGGGTTCTATGCAGATACGCAGTATTTT.